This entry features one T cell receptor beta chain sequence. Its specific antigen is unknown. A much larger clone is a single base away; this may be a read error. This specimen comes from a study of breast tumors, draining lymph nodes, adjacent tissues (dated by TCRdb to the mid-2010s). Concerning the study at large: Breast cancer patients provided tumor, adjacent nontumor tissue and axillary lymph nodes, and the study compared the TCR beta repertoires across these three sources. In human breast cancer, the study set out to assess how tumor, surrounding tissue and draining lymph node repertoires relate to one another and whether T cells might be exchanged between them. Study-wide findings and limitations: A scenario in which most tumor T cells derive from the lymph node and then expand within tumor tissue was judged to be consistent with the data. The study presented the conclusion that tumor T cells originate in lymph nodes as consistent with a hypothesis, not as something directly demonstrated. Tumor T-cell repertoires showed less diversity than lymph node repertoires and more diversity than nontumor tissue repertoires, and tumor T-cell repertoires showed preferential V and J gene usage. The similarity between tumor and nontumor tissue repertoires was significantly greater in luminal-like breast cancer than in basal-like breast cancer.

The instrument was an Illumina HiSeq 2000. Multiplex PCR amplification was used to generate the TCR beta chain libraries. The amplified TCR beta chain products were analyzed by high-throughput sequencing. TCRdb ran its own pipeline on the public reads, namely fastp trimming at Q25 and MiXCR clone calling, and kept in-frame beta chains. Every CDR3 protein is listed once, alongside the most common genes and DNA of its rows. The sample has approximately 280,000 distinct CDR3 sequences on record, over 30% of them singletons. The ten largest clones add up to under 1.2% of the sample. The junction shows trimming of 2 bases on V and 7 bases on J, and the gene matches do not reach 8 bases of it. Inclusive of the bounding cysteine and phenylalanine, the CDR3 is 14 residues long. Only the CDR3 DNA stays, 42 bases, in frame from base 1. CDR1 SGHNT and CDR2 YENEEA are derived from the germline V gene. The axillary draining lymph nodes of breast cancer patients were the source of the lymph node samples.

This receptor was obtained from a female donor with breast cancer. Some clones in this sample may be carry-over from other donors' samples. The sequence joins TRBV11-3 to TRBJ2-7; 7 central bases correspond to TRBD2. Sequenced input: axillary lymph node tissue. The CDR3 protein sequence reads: CASSLTAGAGEQYF. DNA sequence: TGTGCCAGCAGCTTAACGGCGGGAGCGGGTGAGCAGTACTTC.